Listed here are 10 T cell receptor beta chains from one sample, sequenced in a study of blood T cell dynamics during melanoma immunotherapy. Specified time point: pre-treatment baseline. TCRdb keeps only in-frame clones here, not all; method: immunoSEQ multiplex PCR. The sample has roughly 1,500 clones; over 55% are singletons. This sample comprised central memory CD8+ T cells from blood, obtained from a patient treated with checkpoint blockade. These receptors were collected from a human donor with melanoma.

The CDR3 DNA reads TGTGCCAGCAGCACGGCTAGCGGACACAATGAGCAGTTCTTC. Protein product: CASSTASGHNEQFF. This sequence joins TRBV25-1 and TRBJ2-1, with 7 nucleotides matching TRBD2. Trimming cost V 6 bases and J 5 bases; bases outside gene matches: 7. The CDR3 spans 14 residues. Germline V gene data show CDR1 as MGHDK and CDR2 as SYGVNS.

This chain joins TRBV7-2 and TRBJ2-5, with 12 bases fitting TRBD1. CDR3 size: 16 residues. The V gene's germline CDR1 is SGHTA and CDR2 FQGNSA. V was clipped by 5 bases and J by 1 base; unmatched bases: 5. CDR3 DNA: TGTGCCAGCAGCCCGGGACAGGGGGCCCCCCAAGAGACCCAGTACTTC. It codes for CASSPGQGAPQETQYF.

A single count supports this clone. This chain joins TRBV30 and TRBJ1-1, with D possibly TRBD1 on 5 matching bases. The V gene lost 6 bases and the J gene lost 7 bases, with 12 bases spanning the gap. The germline gives CDR1 GTSNPN, CDR2 SVGIG (reference sequence). This CDR3 has 11 amino acids. The CDR3 DNA reads as TGTGCCTGCAAAAGGGGCCGTGAAGCTTTCTTT. Translated, it gives CACKRGREAFF.

This clone is a singleton in its sample. This chain uses TRBV28 with TRBJ2-1; 10 bases align to TRBD1. Per germline, CDR1 MDHEN and CDR2 SYDVKM. The CDR3 extends over 15 amino acids. The ends lost 6 bases at V and 5 bases at J; junction bases unmatched: 7. The CDR3 loop is CASSRTGGNHNEQFF. The DNA for the CDR3 is TGTGCCAGCAGCCGGACAGGGGGTAATCACAATGAGCAGTTCTTC.

This clone occurred a few times. This chain joins TRBV7-8 and TRBJ2-7, with a weak D call TRBD2 (5 bases). The CDR3 totals 14 residues. The ends were cut back, 5 bases at V and 2 bases at J, with 13 bases in the middle. CDR1 and CDR2 (germline): SGHVS, FQNEAQ. As DNA, the CDR3 is TGTGCCAGCAGCCCCGAGATGAGGGCCTACGAGCAGTACTTC. Protein: CASSPEMRAYEQYF. The complete variable domain, with remaining parts taken from reference TRBV7-8 and TRBJ2-7, reads GAGVSQSPRYKVAKRGQDVALRCDPISGHVSLFWYQQALGQGPEFLTYFQNEAQLDKSGLPSDRFFAERPEGSVSTLKIQRTQQEDSAVYLCASSPEMRAYEQYFGPGTRLTVT.

The chain carries TRBV9 and TRBJ2-7, with 9 bases identical to TRBD2. There are 15 residues in the CDR3. Germline lookup yields CDR1 SGDLS and CDR2 YYNGEE. J was trimmed by 0 bases and V by 0 bases; bases with no gene match: 1. The CDR3 reads CASSVGGRASYEQYF. In nucleotides, the CDR3 is TGTGCCAGCAGCGTAGGCGGGAGGGCCTCCTACGAGCAGTACTTC.

The chain links TRBV5-6 to TRBJ1-2, with 8 bases identical to TRBD1. The CDR3 extends over 13 amino acids. CDR1 and CDR2 (germline): SGHDT, YYEEEE. The V gene end was trimmed by 5 bases and the J gene end by 7 bases; junction bases not matched to a gene: 7. In DNA form, the CDR3 reads TGTGCCAGCAGGCCGCAGGGGGCCGGTGGCTACACCTTC. As protein: CASRPQGAGGYTF.

The chain links TRBV7-9 to TRBJ1-1; no firm D call. Germline CDR1 and CDR2: SEHNR and FQNEAQ (reference sequence). Deletions cut 5 bases from V and 1 base from J, with 11 bases between. This CDR3 has 14 residues. CDR3 nucleotide sequence: TGTGCCAGCAGCCCGGTGTTGACGAACACTGAAGCTTTCTTT. It encodes CASSPVLTNTEAFF.

A single count supports this clone. The chain joins TRBV11-2 to TRBJ2-3, with a possible D match to TRBD2 (6 bases). In germline, CDR1 is SGHAT, CDR2 FQNNGV. This CDR3 comprises 16 residues. Trimming pared 5 bases from V and 3 bases from J, leaving 18 bases between. The CDR3 loop reads CASSQTLSGGTDTQYF. The CDR3 region has the DNA TGTGCCAGCAGCCAAACTCTCAGCGGAGGGACAGATACGCAGTATTTT.

The V and J genes are TRBV7-8 and TRBJ1-5; D gene uncertain. The germline V gene encodes CDR1 SGHVS and CDR2 FQNEAQ. There are 16 residues in the CDR3. The ends were cut back, 1 base at V and 2 bases at J, with 12 bases in the middle. CDR3 in amino acids: CASSLGMGFGNQPQHF. DNA of the CDR3: TGTGCCAGCAGCTTAGGGATGGGTTTCGGCAATCAGCCCCAGCATTTT.